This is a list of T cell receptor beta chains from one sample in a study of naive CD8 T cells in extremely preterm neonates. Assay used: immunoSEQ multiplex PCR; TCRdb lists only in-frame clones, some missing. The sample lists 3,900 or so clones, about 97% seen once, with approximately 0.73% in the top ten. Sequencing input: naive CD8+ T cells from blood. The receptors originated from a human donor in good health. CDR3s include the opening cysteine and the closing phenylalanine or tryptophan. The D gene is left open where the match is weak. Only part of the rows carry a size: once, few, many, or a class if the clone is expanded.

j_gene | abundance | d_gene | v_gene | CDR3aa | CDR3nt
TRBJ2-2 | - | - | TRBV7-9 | CASRPVQTTKELFF | TGTGCCAGCAGACCCGTCCAGACTACAAAGGAGCTGTTTTTT
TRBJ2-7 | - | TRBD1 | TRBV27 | CASSIGTGFYEQYF | TGTGCCAGCAGTATCGGGACAGGGTTTTACGAGCAGTACTTC
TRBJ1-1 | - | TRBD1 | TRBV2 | CASRWDSLRVNTEAFF | TGTGCCAGCAGATGGGACAGCCTACGGGTGAACACTGAAGCTTTCTTT
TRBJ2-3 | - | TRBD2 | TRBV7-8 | CASSRGLAGTDTQYF | TGTGCCAGCAGCCGGGGACTAGCGGGGACAGATACGCAGTATTTT
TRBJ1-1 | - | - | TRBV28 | CASSLATGWRDTEAFF | TGTGCCAGCAGTTTGGCGACCGGGTGGCGGGACACTGAAGCTTTCTTT
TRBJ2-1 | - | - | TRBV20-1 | CSARGGSEQFF | TGCAGTGCGAGGGGGGGGAGTGAGCAGTTCTTC
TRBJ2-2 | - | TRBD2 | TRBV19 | CASSESGDEDTGELFF | TGTGCCAGTAGTGAGAGCGGGGACGAGGACACCGGGGAGCTGTTTTTT
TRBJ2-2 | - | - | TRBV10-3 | CASGGTGELFF | TGTGCCTCCGGGGGCACCGGGGAGCTGTTTTTT
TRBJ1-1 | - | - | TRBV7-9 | CASSNRRQKGTEAFF | TGTGCCAGCAGCAATCGACGGCAAAAGGGGACTGAAGCTTTCTTT
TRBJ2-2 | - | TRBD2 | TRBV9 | CASSVEGTSAGELFF | TGTGCCAGCAGCGTAGAAGGGACTAGCGCCGGGGAGCTGTTTTTT
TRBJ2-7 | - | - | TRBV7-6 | CASSPNGQTYEQYF | TGTGCCAGCAGCCCTAATGGACAGACCTACGAGCAGTACTTC
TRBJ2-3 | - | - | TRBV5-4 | CASSAEVTDTQYF | TGTGCCAGCAGCGCCGAGGTAACAGATACGCAGTATTTT
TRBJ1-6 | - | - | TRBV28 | CASRERSNSPLHF | TGTGCCAGCCGGGAAAGGAGTAATTCACCCCTCCACTTT
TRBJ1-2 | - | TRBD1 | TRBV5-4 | CASSSSDRGLDGYTF | TGTGCCAGCAGCTCCTCCGACAGGGGTTTAGATGGCTACACCTTC
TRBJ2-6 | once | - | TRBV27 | CASSLAGNPSGANVLTF | TGTGCCAGCAGTTTAGCAGGGAACCCCTCTGGGGCCAACGTCCTGACTTTC
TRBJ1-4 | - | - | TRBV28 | CASSLTTNEKLFF | TGTGCCAGCAGCCTTACAACTAATGAAAAACTGTTTTTT
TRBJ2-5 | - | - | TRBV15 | CATSRAAAQETQYF | TGTGCCACCAGCAGAGCGGCGGCTCAAGAGACCCAGTACTTC
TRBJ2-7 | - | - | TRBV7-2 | CASSLNIGEPPLSYEQYF | TGTGCCAGCAGCTTAAATATTGGGGAGCCGCCGCTCTCCTACGAGCAGTACTTC
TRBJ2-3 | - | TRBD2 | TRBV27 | CASSVAGGTPSTDTQYF | TGTGCCAGCAGTGTAGCGGGGGGCACCCCGAGCACAGATACGCAGTATTTT
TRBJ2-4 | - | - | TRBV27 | CASSKRPGNIQYF | TGTGCCAGCAGTAAACGACCAGGAAACATTCAGTACTTC
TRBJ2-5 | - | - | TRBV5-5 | CASSLAGVQETQYF | TGTGCCAGCAGCTTGGCCGGGGTTCAAGAGACCCAGTACTTC
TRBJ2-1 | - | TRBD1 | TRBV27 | CASSPLRDRTYNEQFF | TGTGCCAGCAGTCCTCTCCGGGACAGGACCTACAATGAGCAGTTCTTC
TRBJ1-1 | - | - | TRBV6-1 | CASSEWQGNTEAFF | TGTGCCAGCAGTGAGTGGCAGGGGAACACTGAAGCTTTCTTT
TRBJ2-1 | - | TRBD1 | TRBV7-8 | CASSLGTGHPDEQFF | TGTGCCAGCAGCTTGGGGACAGGGCATCCGGATGAGCAGTTCTTC
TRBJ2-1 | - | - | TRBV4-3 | CASSQGNSIDEQFF | TGCGCCAGCAGCCAAGGGAACAGTATCGATGAGCAGTTCTTC
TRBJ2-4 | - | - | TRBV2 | CASTLDENIQYF | TGTGCCAGCACTTTAGATGAAAACATTCAGTACTTC
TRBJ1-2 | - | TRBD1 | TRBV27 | CASGRSTGGGGYGYTF | TGTGCCAGCGGACGGTCGACAGGGGGCGGTGGCTATGGCTACACCTTC
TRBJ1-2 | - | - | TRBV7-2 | CASGTVANYGYTF | TGTGCCAGCGGCACAGTAGCTAACTATGGCTACACCTTC
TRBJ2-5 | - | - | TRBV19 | CASSFQGGTQYF | TGTGCCAGTAGTTTCCAGGGCGGGACCCAGTACTTC
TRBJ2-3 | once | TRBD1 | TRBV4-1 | CASSQVQGGTDTQYF | TGCGCCAGCAGCCAAGTCCAGGGGGGCACAGATACGCAGTATTTT
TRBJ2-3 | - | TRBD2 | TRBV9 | CASSESPILATSTDTQYF | TGTGCCAGCAGCGAGAGCCCGATACTAGCGACTAGCACAGATACGCAGTATTTT
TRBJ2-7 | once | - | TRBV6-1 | CASSEIGGSYEQYF | TGTGCCAGCAGTGAAATCGGGGGTTCCTACGAGCAGTACTTC
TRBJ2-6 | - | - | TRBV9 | CASSVILLDATDGAGANVLTF | TGTGCCAGCAGCGTAATCTTGTTGGACGCTACCGACGGGGCTGGGGCCAACGTCCTGACTTTC
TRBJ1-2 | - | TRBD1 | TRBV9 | CASSVGDSPNYGYTF | TGTGCCAGCAGCGTAGGGGACAGTCCTAACTATGGCTACACCTTC
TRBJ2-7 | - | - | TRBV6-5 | CASSFEVGSYEQYF | TGTGCCAGCAGTTTCGAGGTTGGCTCCTACGAGCAGTACTTC
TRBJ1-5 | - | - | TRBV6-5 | CASSYSGDQPQHF | TGTGCCAGCAGTTACTCCGGAGATCAGCCCCAGCATTTT
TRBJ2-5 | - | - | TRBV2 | CASSETGVSNQETQYF | TGTGCCAGCAGTGAAACGGGGGTCAGCAACCAAGAGACCCAGTACTTC
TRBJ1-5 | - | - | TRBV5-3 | CARSLGQGNQPQHF | TGTGCCAGAAGCTTGGGGCAGGGGAATCAGCCCCAGCATTTT
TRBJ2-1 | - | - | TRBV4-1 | CASSQGNSIDEQFF | TGCGCCAGCAGCCAAGGGAACAGTATCGATGAGCAGTTCTTC
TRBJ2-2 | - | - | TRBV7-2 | CASSLAVEFDLAGELFF | TGTGCCAGCAGCTTAGCGGTTGAGTTCGACTTAGCCGGGGAGCTGTTTTTT
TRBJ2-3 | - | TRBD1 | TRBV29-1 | CSSYRGDGTDTQYF | TGCAGCTCATACAGGGGAGACGGCACAGATACGCAGTATTTT
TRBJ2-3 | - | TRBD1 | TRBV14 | CASSQGTNRGRLSTQYF | TGTGCCAGCAGCCAAGGAACTAACAGGGGGCGCTTAAGTACGCAGTATTTT
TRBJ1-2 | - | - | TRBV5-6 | CASSLGGAYMANYGYTF | TGTGCCAGCAGCTTGGGAGGCGCATACATGGCTAACTATGGCTACACCTTC
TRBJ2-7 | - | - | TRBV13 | CASSLGQDTEQYF | TGTGCCAGCAGCTTAGGCCAGGACACCGAGCAGTACTTC
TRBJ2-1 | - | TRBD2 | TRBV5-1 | CASSLGQRGESYNEQFF | TGCGCCAGCAGCTTGGGCCAGCGGGGGGAATCCTACAATGAGCAGTTCTTC
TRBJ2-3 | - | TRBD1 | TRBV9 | CASSVTDQTGGTTDTQYF | TGTGCCAGCAGCGTTACCGACCAGACAGGGGGTACCACAGATACGCAGTATTTT
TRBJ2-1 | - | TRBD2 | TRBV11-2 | CASSLEIGGGANEQFF | TGTGCCAGCAGCTTAGAAATTGGCGGGGGGGCCAATGAGCAGTTCTTC
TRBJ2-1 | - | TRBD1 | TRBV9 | CASSIQGASYNEQFF | TGTGCCAGCAGCATACAGGGGGCTTCCTACAATGAGCAGTTCTTC
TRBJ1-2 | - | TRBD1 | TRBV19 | CASSSGQGHGYTF | TGTGCCAGTAGTTCGGGACAGGGGCATGGCTACACCTTC
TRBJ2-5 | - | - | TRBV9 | CASSVGLSSQETQYF | TGTGCCAGCAGCGTAGGTCTAAGTTCCCAAGAGACCCAGTACTTC
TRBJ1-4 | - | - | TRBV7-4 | CASSPQGNANEKLFF | TGTGCCAGCAGCCCTCAGGGGAATGCTAATGAAAAACTGTTTTTT
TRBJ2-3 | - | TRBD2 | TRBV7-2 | CASSPETSETDTQYF | TGTGCCAGCAGCCCGGAGACTAGCGAGACAGATACGCAGTATTTT
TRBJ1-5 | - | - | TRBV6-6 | CAAGPLGNQPQHF | TGTGCCGCGGGACCTTTGGGCAATCAGCCCCAGCATTTT